This entry describes one TCR beta chain. Its antigen is unknown. As the sequencing template, cDNA was produced by extracting RNA and reverse transcribing it. Clones were sequenced by immunoSEQ multiplex PCR, and TCRdb holds only the in-frame ones, with some missing. The data contain about 120,000 clones, roughly two fifths of them seen just once; the ten biggest clones take up 3% to 3.5%. This sample is drawn from a study of CD8+ T cells in alopecia areata. About the study: At a dose of 5 to 10 mg twice daily, oral tofacitinib was given to treated patients. Treatment with tofacitinib (6 to 18 months) was followed by 6 months off drug. Study-wide results and limits: Against the mouse data, patients shared TCRs less clearly, possibly for HLA reasons. Higher clonality and more expanded CD8+ clones appeared in lesional than normal scalp.

CDR3 length: 14 amino acids. Deletions cut 5 bases from V and 2 bases from J, with 11 bases between. Looked up from germline, CDR1 is SGHAT and CDR2 is FQNNGV. The sequenced material came from CD4+ T cells sorted from blood. The clonotype was recovered from a human donor with alopecia areata. The chain combines TRBV11-2 with TRBJ2-3, with D unclear. CDR3 bases: TGTGCCAGCAGCCCGAGAGGTACCACAGATACGCAGTATTTT. This translates into CASSPRGTTDTQYF. Looking up the rest from reference TRBV11-2 and TRBJ2-3 gives the full variable domain: EAGVAQSPRYKIIEKRQSVAFWCNPISGHATLYWYQQILGQGPKLLIQFQNNGVVDDSQLPKDRFSAERLKGVDSTLKIQPAKLEDSAVYLCASSPRGTTDTQYFGPGTRLTVL.